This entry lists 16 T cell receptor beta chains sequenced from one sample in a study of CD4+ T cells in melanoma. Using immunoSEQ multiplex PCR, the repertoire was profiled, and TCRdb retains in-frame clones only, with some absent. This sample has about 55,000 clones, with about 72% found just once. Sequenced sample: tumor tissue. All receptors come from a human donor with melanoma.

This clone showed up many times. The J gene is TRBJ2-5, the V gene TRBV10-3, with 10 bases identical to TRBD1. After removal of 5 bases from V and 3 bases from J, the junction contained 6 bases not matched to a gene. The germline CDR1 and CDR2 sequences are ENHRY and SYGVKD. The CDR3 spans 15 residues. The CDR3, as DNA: TGTGCCATCAGTCCCGGAGGGACAGGGGAAGAGACCCAGTACTTC. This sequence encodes CAISPGGTGEETQYF.

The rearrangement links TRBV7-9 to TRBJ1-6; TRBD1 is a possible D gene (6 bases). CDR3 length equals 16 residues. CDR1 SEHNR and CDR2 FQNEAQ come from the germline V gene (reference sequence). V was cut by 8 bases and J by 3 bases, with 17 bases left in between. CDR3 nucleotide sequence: TGTGCCAGCCAGGGTGAGACAGGCAACTATAATTCACCCCTCCACTTT. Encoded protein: CASQGETGNYNSPLHF.

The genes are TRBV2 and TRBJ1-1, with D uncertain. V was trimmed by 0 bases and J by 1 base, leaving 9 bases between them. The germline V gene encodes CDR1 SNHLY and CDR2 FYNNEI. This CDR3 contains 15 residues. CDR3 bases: TGTGCCAGCAGTGAAGCGTGGGTGAGGAACACTGAAGCTTTCTTT. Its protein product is CASSEAWVRNTEAFF.

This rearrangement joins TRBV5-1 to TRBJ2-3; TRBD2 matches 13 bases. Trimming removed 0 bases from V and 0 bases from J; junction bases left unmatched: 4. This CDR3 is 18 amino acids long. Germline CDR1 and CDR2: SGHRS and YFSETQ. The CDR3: CASSLGLAGGSSTDTQYF. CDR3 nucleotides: TGCGCCAGCAGCTTGGGACTAGCGGGGGGTTCTAGCACAGATACGCAGTATTTT.

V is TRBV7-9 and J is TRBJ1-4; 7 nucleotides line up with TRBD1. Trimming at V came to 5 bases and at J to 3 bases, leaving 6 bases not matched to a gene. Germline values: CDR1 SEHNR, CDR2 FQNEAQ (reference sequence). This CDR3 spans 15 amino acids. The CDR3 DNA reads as TGTGCCAGCAGCCTACAGGGGCGTGCTAATGAAAAACTGTTTTTT. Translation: CASSLQGRANEKLFF.

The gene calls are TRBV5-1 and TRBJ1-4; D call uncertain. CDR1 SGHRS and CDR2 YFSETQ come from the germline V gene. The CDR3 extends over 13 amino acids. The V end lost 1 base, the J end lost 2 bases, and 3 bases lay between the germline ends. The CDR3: CASSLPTNEKLFF. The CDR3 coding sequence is TGCGCCAGCAGCTTGCCCACTAATGAAAAACTGTTTTTT.

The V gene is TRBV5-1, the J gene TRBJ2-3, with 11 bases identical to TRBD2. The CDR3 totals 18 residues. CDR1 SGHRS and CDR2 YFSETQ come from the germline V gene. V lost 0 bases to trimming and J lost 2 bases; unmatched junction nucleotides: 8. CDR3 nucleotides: TGCGCCAGCAGCTTGGGACTAGCGGGGAAGGCGCACACAGATACGCAGTATTTT. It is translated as CASSLGLAGKAHTDTQYF.

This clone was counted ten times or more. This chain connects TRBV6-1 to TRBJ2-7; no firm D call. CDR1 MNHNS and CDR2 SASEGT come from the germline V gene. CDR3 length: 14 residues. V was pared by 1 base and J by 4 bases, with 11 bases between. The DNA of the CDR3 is TGTGCCAGCAGTGAAGGGATTGGAGCTTACGAGCAGTACTTC. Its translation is CASSEGIGAYEQYF.

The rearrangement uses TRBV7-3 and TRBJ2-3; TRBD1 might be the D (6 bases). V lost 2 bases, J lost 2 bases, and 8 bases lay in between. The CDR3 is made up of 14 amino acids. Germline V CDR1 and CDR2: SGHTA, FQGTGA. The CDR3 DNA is TGTGCCAGCAGCTTAGGACAGCTCACAGATACGCAGTATTTT. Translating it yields CASSLGQLTDTQYF.

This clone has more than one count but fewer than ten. In nucleotides, the CDR3 is TGTGCCAGCAGCGTAGGCGAAGCTTTCTTT. It yields the protein CASSVGEAFF. The chain employs TRBV9 and TRBJ1-1; no clear D. Between the trimmed V and J ends, which lost 0 bases and 8 bases, there was a span of 2 bases. The germline CDR1 and CDR2 sequences are SGDLS and YYNGEE. The CDR3 covers 10 residues.

In DNA, the CDR3 is TGTGCCACCAGCAGAGATGGGTCAACCTACAATGAGCAGTTCTTC. This sequence encodes CATSRDGSTYNEQFF. J is TRBJ2-1 and V is TRBV15; D is unresolved. Trimming removed 0 bases at V and 2 bases at J, with 8 bases between. This CDR3 contains 15 residues. Germline lookup yields CDR1 LNHNV and CDR2 YYDKDF (reference sequence).

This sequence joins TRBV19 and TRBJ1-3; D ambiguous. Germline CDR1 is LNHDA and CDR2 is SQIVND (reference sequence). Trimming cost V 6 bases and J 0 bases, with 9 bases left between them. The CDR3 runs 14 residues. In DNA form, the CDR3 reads TGTGCCAGTAGGGGAGCGATCTCTGGAAACACCATATATTTT. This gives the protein CASRGAISGNTIYF. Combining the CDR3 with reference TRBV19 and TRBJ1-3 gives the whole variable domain DGGITQSPKYLFRKEGQNVTLSCEQNLNHDAMYWYRQDPGQGLRLIYYSQIVNDFQKGDIAEGYSVSREKKESFPLTVTSAQKNPTAFYLCASRGAISGNTIYFGEGSWLTVV.

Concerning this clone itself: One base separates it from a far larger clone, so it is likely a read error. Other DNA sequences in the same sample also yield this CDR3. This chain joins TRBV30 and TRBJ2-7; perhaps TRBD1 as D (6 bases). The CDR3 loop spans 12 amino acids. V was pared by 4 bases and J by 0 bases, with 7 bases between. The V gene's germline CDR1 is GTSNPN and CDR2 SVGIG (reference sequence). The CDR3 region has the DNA TGTGCCTGGACAGGGGCCTCCTACGAGCAGTACTTC. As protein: CAWTGASYEQYF.

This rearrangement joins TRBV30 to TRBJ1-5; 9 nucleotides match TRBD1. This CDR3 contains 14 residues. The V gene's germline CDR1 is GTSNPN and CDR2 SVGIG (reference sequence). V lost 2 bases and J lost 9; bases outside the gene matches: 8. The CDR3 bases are TGTGCCTGGAGTTTGACAGGGGGAATGACGCCCCAGCATTTT. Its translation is CAWSLTGGMTPQHF.

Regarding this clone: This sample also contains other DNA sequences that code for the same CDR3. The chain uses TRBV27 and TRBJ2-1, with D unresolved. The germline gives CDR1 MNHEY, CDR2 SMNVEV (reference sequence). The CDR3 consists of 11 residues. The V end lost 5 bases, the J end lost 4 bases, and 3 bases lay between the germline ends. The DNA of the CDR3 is TGTGCCAGCAGTCAGTACAATGAGCAGTTCTTC. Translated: CASSQYNEQFF.

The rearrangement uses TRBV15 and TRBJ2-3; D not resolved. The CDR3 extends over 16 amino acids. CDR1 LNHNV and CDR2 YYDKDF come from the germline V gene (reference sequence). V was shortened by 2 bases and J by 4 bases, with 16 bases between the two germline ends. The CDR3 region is CATSRYRVQLADTQYF. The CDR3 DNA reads TGTGCCACCAGCAGATACCGGGTGCAATTGGCAGATACGCAGTATTTT.